Listed below are T cell receptor beta chains from one sample, sequenced in a study of T cell responses to AZD1222 COVID-19 vaccine. Assay used: immunoSEQ multiplex PCR; TCRdb lists only in-frame clones, some missing. Counted here are tens of thousands of clones, approximately 80% occurring once; the ten biggest clones make up 22%. Sequences were derived from peripheral blood, sampled on day 0 of AZD1222 vaccination. The receptor set was obtained from an adult in good health. CDR3s include the opening cysteine and the closing phenylalanine or tryptophan. A D gene is named only where the DNA matches it firmly. Clone size, where shown, is once, few, many, or a class for clones that have expanded.

>TRBJ2-6|-|TRBV6-5|13|-
CASARDGANVLTF
TGTGCCAGCGCGAGGGATGGGGCCAACGTCCTGACTTTC
>TRBJ1-6|-|TRBV7-9|14|few
CASSFKDSYSPLHF
TGTGCCAGCAGCTTCAAGGACAGTTATTCACCCCTCCACTTT
>TRBJ1-5|-|TRBV6-5|12|-
CASRPDSQPQHF
TGTGCCAGCAGACCGGACAGTCAGCCCCAGCATTTT
>TRBJ1-2|-|TRBV10-2|15|-
CASYTNRLFNYGYTF
TGCGCCAGTTACACCAACAGGCTCTTTAACTATGGCTACACCTTC
>TRBJ2-7|TRBD1|TRBV4-1|15|once
CASSLEQGAGYEQYF
TGCGCCAGCAGCCTAGAACAGGGGGCTGGCTACGAGCAGTACTTC
>TRBJ2-5|-|TRBV11-2|13|few
CASSTGGGETQYF
TGTGCCAGCAGCACGGGGGGCGGGGAGACCCAGTACTTC
>TRBJ2-3|TRBD2|TRBV3-1/TRBV3-2|18|-
CASSQGASSGRFADTQYF
TGTGCCAGCAGCCAAGGAGCGTCTAGCGGGAGGTTCGCAGATACGCAGTATTTT
>TRBJ2-5|-|TRBV5-4|16|-
CASSPGSRALQGTQYF
TGTGCCAGCAGCCCGGGCTCCAGGGCCTTACAGGGGACCCAGTACTTC
>TRBJ1-2|-|TRBV20-1|10|once
CSAGTGGYTF
TGCAGTGCTGGGACCGGGGGCTACACCTTC
>TRBJ2-5|-|TRBV5-4|14|-
CASSLEGIGETQYF
TGTGCCAGCAGCTTGGAAGGGATAGGAGAGACCCAGTACTTC
>TRBJ1-1|-|TRBV19|16|-
CASIPTSRGGRTEAFF
TGTGCCAGTATCCCAACCTCGAGAGGGGGGCGCACTGAAGCTTTCTTT
>TRBJ1-6|TRBD1|TRBV19|15|-
CASSRTGESNSPLHF
TGTGCCAGTAGTAGGACAGGAGAAAGTAATTCACCCCTCCACTTT
>TRBJ2-1|-|TRBV7-7|14|-
CASSLAGGHNEQFF
TGTGCCAGCAGCTTAGCGGGAGGCCACAATGAGCAGTTCTTC
>TRBJ1-1|-|TRBV7-8|16|-
CASSPHLGGGSTEAFF
TGTGCCAGCAGCCCTCATCTGGGGGGGGGCAGCACTGAAGCTTTCTTT
>TRBJ1-1|-|TRBV19|13|-
CASSRSSKTEAFF
TGTGCCAGTAGTCGTTCTTCCAAGACTGAAGCTTTCTTT
>TRBJ2-7|TRBD1|TRBV6-5|14|-
CASTTGTGFYEQYF
TGTGCCAGCACTACCGGGACAGGGTTTTACGAGCAGTACTTC
>TRBJ2-1|TRBD2|TRBV27|14|-
CASSPTSGSNEQFF
TGTGCCAGCAGCCCAACTAGCGGGAGCAATGAGCAGTTCTTC